These 27 T cell receptor beta chains share one sample of origin, sequenced in a study of cytomegalovirus exposure and HLA in healthy donors. PCR amplification relied on 60 Vbeta primers (plus 13 Jbeta primers). Sequencing used immunoSEQ multiplex PCR; TCRdb keeps in-frame clones, though not all of them. The data hold 120,000 or so clones, with 80% to 90% observed a single time. Sequenced: PBMCs. Receptors were obtained from a man aged 35 to 55 in good health and CMV-seronegative.

This rearrangement joins TRBV7-9 to TRBJ2-5; weak D call: TRBD1 (6 bases). V gave up 3 bases and J gave up 8 bases, with 10 bases separating them. CDR1 and CDR2 from the germline V gene are SEHNR and FQNEAQ (reference sequence). This CDR3 comprises 12 residues. As DNA, the CDR3 is TGTGCCAGCAGCTTCCAACAGGGAACCCAGTACTTC. It codes for CASSFQQGTQYF.

The CDR3 region is CASRLGQLNNEQFF. The CDR3 DNA is TGCGCCAGCAGACTGGGACAGTTGAACAATGAGCAGTTCTTC. The genes are TRBV5-1 and TRBJ2-1; 7 nucleotides match TRBD1. Germline values: CDR1 SGHRS, CDR2 YFSETQ. After removal of 5 bases from V and 5 bases from J, the junction contained 7 bases not matched to a gene. This CDR3 comprises 14 residues.

A single count supports this clone. The V call is TRBV4-2, the J call TRBJ2-2, with D possibly being TRBD2 (5 bases). This CDR3 contains 16 residues. Germline CDR1 is LGHNA and CDR2 is YNFKEQ. The ends were cut back, 4 bases at V and 0 bases at J, with 12 bases in the middle. The DNA for the CDR3 is TGTGCCAGCAGCCCGGACTGGCGATCGAACACCGGGGAGCTGTTTTTT. It translates to CASSPDWRSNTGELFF.

The J gene is TRBJ1-2, the V gene TRBV2; maybe TRBD1 (6 bases). V lost 2 bases and J 8 bases, leaving 21 bases between the germline ends. This CDR3 has 16 amino acids. Per the germline V gene, CDR1 is SNHLY and CDR2 is FYNNEI. CDR3 region: CASSERGAGFIRGYTF. The CDR3 bases are TGTGCCAGCAGTGAACGGGGGGCCGGTTTTATTAGAGGCTACACCTTC. Full variable domain (missing parts from reference TRBV2 and TRBJ1-2): EPEVTQTPSHQVTQMGQEVILRCVPISNHLYFYWYRQILGQKVEFLVSFYNNEISEKSEIFDDQFSVERPDGSNFTLKIRSTKLEDSAMYFCASSERGAGFIRGYTFGSGTRLTVV.

The V and J genes are TRBV4-2 and TRBJ2-7; 10 nucleotides line up with TRBD1. The CDR3 has 15 residues. The ends lost 2 bases at V and 7 bases at J; junction bases unmatched: 8. Germline assignment: CDR1 LGHNA and CDR2 YNFKEQ. The CDR3 sequence: CASSQPRQGAGEQYF. In nucleotides, the CDR3 is TGTGCCAGCAGCCAACCCAGACAGGGGGCCGGGGAGCAGTACTTC.

The chain has TRBV2 and TRBJ2-3, with 8 bases matching TRBD1. Germline loops: CDR1 SNHLY, CDR2 FYNNEI. Trimming removed 6 bases from V and 2 bases from J; junction bases left unmatched: 7. The CDR3 sequence is 15 residues long. CDR3: CASRQGASFTDTQYF. In DNA form, the CDR3 reads TGTGCCAGCAGGCAGGGGGCGAGTTTCACAGATACGCAGTATTTT.

This chain joins TRBV6-1 and TRBJ2-7, with TRBD1 matching 7 bases. The CDR3 has 12 amino acids. Trimming at V came to 6 bases and at J to 13 bases, leaving 12 bases not matched to a gene. CDR1 is MNHNS, CDR2 SASEGT, per germline. The CDR3 DNA follows: TGTGCCAGCAGGGCTGGGACAGTCGGAATCTACTTC. Its protein is CASRAGTVGIYF.

The J gene is TRBJ1-1, the V gene TRBV20-1, with a weak D call TRBD1 (5 bases). The V end was cut by 6 bases, the J end by 6 bases, with 11 bases between. Germline V gene sequence: CDR1 DFQATT, CDR2 SNEGSKA (reference sequence). This CDR3 contains 11 residues. Written as DNA, the CDR3 is TGCAGTGCCTTAGAAGGGGCTGAAGCTTTCTTT. Translated: CSALEGAEAFF.

The rearrangement uses TRBV5-6 and TRBJ1-2; possibly TRBD1 for D (6 bases). V was trimmed by 4 bases and J by 3 bases, leaving 19 bases between them. Germline V gene sequence: CDR1 SGHDT, CDR2 YYEEEE. This CDR3 has 16 residues. The CDR3 nucleotides read TGTGCCAGCAGCCTTACCCACTCCAGGGGACACTATGGCTACACCTTC. Its protein is CASSLTHSRGHYGYTF. Supplemented by reference TRBV5-6 and TRBJ1-2, the full variable domain reads DAGVTQSPTHLIKTRGQQVTLRCSPKSGHDTVSWYQQALGQGPQFIFQYYEEEERQRGNFPDRFSGHQFPNYSSELNVNALLLGDSALYLCASSLTHSRGHYGYTFGSGTRLTVV.

The CDR3 coding sequence is TGTGCCAGTAGTTGGCAGGACAGGCGGGATACGCAGTATTTT. As protein: CASSWQDRRDTQYF. The gene calls are TRBV19 and TRBJ2-3; 7 bases map to TRBD1. V lost 5 bases to trimming and J lost 6 bases; unmatched junction nucleotides: 8. Germline V lookup: CDR1 LNHDA, CDR2 SQIVND (reference sequence). The CDR3 runs 14 residues.

The chain has TRBV16 and TRBJ1-1; D not certain. V was shortened by 4 bases and J by 3 bases, with 18 bases between the two germline ends. There are 16 residues in the CDR3. Germline V CDR1 and CDR2: KGHSY, FQNENV. The CDR3 DNA follows: TGTGCCAGCAGCCCAGCGGGAGCCCCGGCGGACACTGAAGCTTTCTTT. It is translated as CASSPAGAPADTEAFF.

J is TRBJ1-3 and V is TRBV23-1; 9 positions match TRBD1. TRBV23-1 is treated as an ORF (open reading frame) with a function not yet certain. The CDR3 spans 14 residues. V gave up 4 bases and J gave up 4 bases; unmatched junction bases: 2. The CDR3 loop is CASSRQGEGNTIYF. In DNA form, the CDR3 reads TGCGCCAGCAGTCGACAGGGGGAAGGAAACACCATATATTTT.

This clone was recorded a few times. The chain combines TRBV11-3 with TRBJ2-3; no reliable D call. Germline V gene sequence: CDR1 SGHNT, CDR2 YENEEA. The CDR3 is 14 amino acids. The germline V and J ends were trimmed by 1 base and 7 bases, with 12 bases remaining between them. The CDR3 protein is CASSLADSHNTQYF. The CDR3 region has the DNA TGTGCCAGCAGCTTAGCCGACTCCCACAATACGCAGTATTTT.

The chain is built from TRBV6-4 and TRBJ2-1, with TRBD2 matching over 10 bases. Germline V gene data show CDR1 as MRHNA and CDR2 as SNTAGT. The CDR3 is 15 amino acids. Trimming took 4 bases from V and 6 from J; bases not matched to a gene: 6. CDR3 nucleotide sequence: TGTGCCAGCAGTGTTGAGACTAGCGGGCTCAATGAGCAGTTCTTC. It is translated as CASSVETSGLNEQFF.

This clone was detected once. This chain uses TRBV7-3 with TRBJ1-1; TRBD1 is a possible D gene (5 bases). With 1 base removed from V and 3 bases from J, the gap between germline ends came to 9 bases. The CDR3 has 14 residues. CDR1 and CDR2 from the germline V gene are SGHTA and FQGTGA. The CDR3 nucleotides read TGTGCCAGCAGCTTAAGGGGGGGGTACACTGAAGCTTTCTTT. It is translated as CASSLRGGYTEAFF.

The chain couples TRBV12-5 to TRBJ2-3; D is perhaps TRBD2 (5 bases). Trimming shortened V by 0 bases and J by 2 bases, and 12 bases separated the two germline ends. The CDR3 contains 16 residues. CDR1 and CDR2 from the germline V gene are LGHNT and FRNRAP. CDR3 protein: CASGLVPEGLTDTQYF. DNA for the CDR3: TGTGCTAGTGGTTTGGTACCCGAGGGCCTCACAGATACGCAGTATTTT.

The rearrangement joins TRBV9 to TRBJ2-1, with a weak D call TRBD1 (5 bases). Germline loops: CDR1 SGDLS, CDR2 YYNGEE. V shed 0 bases and J shed 10 bases, with 8 bases lying between them. This CDR3 is 12 amino acids long. The CDR3, as DNA: TGTGCCAGCAGCGTAGGGGGCCGGGAGCAGTTCTTC. It yields the protein CASSVGGREQFF.

The chain joins TRBV6-6 to TRBJ2-7; 7 nucleotides align to TRBD1. V lost 5 bases to trimming and J lost 4 bases; unmatched junction nucleotides: 5. The CDR3 is 13 residues long. Germline CDR1 and CDR2: MNHNY and SVGAGI (reference sequence). The chain's CDR3 is CASSPQGIYEQYF. Here the CDR3 DNA reads TGTGCCAGCAGTCCACAGGGGATTTACGAGCAGTACTTC.

The chain recombines TRBV9 with TRBJ2-7; the match to TRBD1 covers 7 bases. Germline V gene lookup returns CDR1 SGDLS and CDR2 YYNGEE. J was trimmed by 9 bases and V by 0 bases; bases with no gene match: 12. The length of the CDR3 is 15 residues. The CDR3 loop reads CASSVGDSELRGQYF. The CDR3 nucleotides are TGTGCCAGCAGCGTAGGGGACAGTGAGCTACGTGGGCAGTACTTC. The whole variable domain, filled in from reference TRBV9 and TRBJ2-7, reads DSGVTQTPKHLITATGQRVTLRCSPRSGDLSVYWYQQSLDQGLQFLIQYYNGEERAKGNILERFSAQQFPDLHSELNLSSLELGDSALYFCASSVGDSELRGQYFGPGTRLTVT.

This clone was detected a few times. An end of the junction differs from the germline gene, which may be a read error. CDR3 sequence (DNA): TGCGCCAGCAGGCAAGCGGGGGCTTTCTTT. The encoded protein is CASRQAGAFF. The gene calls are TRBV4-3 and TRBJ1-1; no clear D gene. The germline CDR1 and CDR2 sequences are LGHNA and YSLEER. The CDR3 totals 10 residues.

J is TRBJ2-5 and V is TRBV29-1; TRBD2 is a possible D gene (5 bases). Germline-derived CDR1 and CDR2 are SQVTM and ANQGSEA. The V end lost 4 bases, the J end lost 7 bases, and 10 bases lay between the germline ends. This CDR3 has 11 residues. CDR3 region: CSVATGSTQYF. The CDR3 DNA reads as TGCAGCGTTGCGACGGGGTCGACCCAGTACTTC.

Sample share makes this clone large. The chain links TRBV19 to TRBJ1-5; 7 positions match TRBD1. Unmatched junction bases numbered 10, after V lost 6 bases and J lost 5 bases. Germline V gene data show CDR1 as LNHDA and CDR2 as SQIVND (reference sequence). This CDR3 is 15 amino acids long. CDR3 protein: CASSPTGSGHQPQHF. CDR3 bases: TGTGCCAGTAGCCCGACAGGGTCCGGCCATCAGCCCCAGCATTTT.

This clone was counted a few times. V gene TRBV2 combines with J gene TRBJ2-3, with 8 positions matching TRBD1. There are 16 residues in the CDR3. The germline gives CDR1 SNHLY, CDR2 FYNNEI. J gave up 1 base and V 11 bases, and 14 bases lay outside the gene matches. CDR3 residues: CAGSRDRRGGTDTQYF. The CDR3 nucleotides are TGTGCCGGGTCCCGGGACAGGCGCGGGGGCACAGATACGCAGTATTTT.

The J gene is TRBJ2-2, the V gene TRBV6-5, with D uncertain. V gave up 0 bases and J gave up 3 bases, with 5 bases separating them. The CDR3 is 14 residues long. The germline CDR1 and CDR2 sequences are MNHEY and SVGAGI. The CDR3 region is CASSYSAYTGELFF. CDR3 DNA sequence: TGTGCCAGCAGTTACTCAGCTTACACCGGGGAGCTGTTTTTT.

The chain couples TRBV7-7 to TRBJ2-5; D is possibly TRBD2 (5 bases). CDR3 length: 12 residues. The V and J ends lost 11 bases and 1 base respectively, with 11 bases between them. Per the germline V gene, CDR1 is SSHAT and CDR2 is FNYEAQ (reference sequence). The CDR3 sequence is CAAGGSQETQYF. The CDR3 DNA reads as TGTGCCGCGGGCGGTTCCCAAGAGACCCAGTACTTC.

The V and J genes are TRBV7-9 and TRBJ2-7; 10 bases line up with TRBD2. Germline trimming cut 4 bases from V and 7 bases from J; bases unmatched to any gene: 13. The CDR3 runs 16 residues. CDR1 SEHNR and CDR2 FQNEAQ come from the germline V gene (reference sequence). The CDR3 reads CASSSHQLAGQGEQYF. CDR3 nucleotide sequence: TGTGCCAGCAGCTCCCACCAACTAGCGGGGCAGGGGGAGCAGTACTTC.

This sequence joins TRBV11-2 and TRBJ2-7; 8 nucleotides match TRBD1. CDR3 length: 14 amino acids. CDR1 is SGHAT, CDR2 FQNNGV, per germline. V lost 5 bases to trimming and J lost 5 bases; unmatched junction nucleotides: 8. This CDR3 is CASSPLAGGDEQYF. Written as DNA, the CDR3 is TGTGCCAGCAGCCCCCTGGCAGGGGGCGACGAGCAGTACTTC.